The rows below give T cell receptor beta chains drawn from one sample of a study of T cells expressing NK-cell markers. TCRdb re-called the 5' RACE reads, yielding one record per CDR3 amino acid sequence without DNA. The sample table sets out 140,000 to 150,000 distinct CDR3 sequences. The source material was blood T cells: a sorted CD56 or NKG2C T cell subset, CD4+ or CD8+ T cells, or bulk PBMC T cells (not recorded which). The source is a man aged 18 to 35 in good health. Both conserved end residues are part of each CDR3. The order of the fields is J gene, V gene, CDR3 protein.

TRBJ1-5 TRBV5-5 CASSLGQLNSNQPQHF
TRBJ2-2 TRBV6-1 CASSEERGKSTGELFF
TRBJ2-1 TRBV27 CASSFRGYNEQFF
TRBJ2-5 TRBV14 CASSHLQGWQETQYF
TRBJ1-1 TRBV6-1 CACRATKESTEAFF
TRBJ2-5 TRBV5-1 CASNTGTGPQETQYF
TRBJ1-4 TRBV20-1 CSARAGEYGKLFF
TRBJ1-1 TRBV12-3/TRBV12-4 CASSLTPGPPNTEAFF
TRBJ1-2 TRBV12-3/TRBV12-4 CASSPGTGRNYGYTF
TRBJ2-1 TRBV27 CASSLGVEGSYNEQFF
TRBJ2-3 TRBV29-1 CSVEDRGTSGSIGTDTQYF
TRBJ2-1 TRBV30 CAWSQQEGPDEQFF
TRBJ2-1 TRBV11-2 CASSPFPRLAGGTSYNEQFF
TRBJ2-1 TRBV5-1 CASSVDRGGFGNEQFF
TRBJ1-2 TRBV7-9 CASSLGTGIHSNYGYTF
TRBJ2-1 TRBV4-3 CASSQDSGQPVNEQFF
TRBJ2-1 TRBV29-1 CSLLQGTGSNEQFF
TRBJ2-1 TRBV7-9 CASSLQNDEQFF
TRBJ1-1 TRBV19 CASSIQAGATEAFF
TRBJ1-4 TRBV25-1 CASSGYEGLLEKLFF
TRBJ2-3 TRBV27 CASSESRGRYTDTQYF
TRBJ2-3 TRBV12-3/TRBV12-4 CASSRGDLGSTDTQYF
TRBJ2-7 TRBV14 CASSSDGGRYEQYF
TRBJ1-5 TRBV24-1 CATSDRTGGDQPQHF
TRBJ2-2 TRBV12-3/TRBV12-4 CASTPIAGGELFF
TRBJ2-1 TRBV7-7 CASSSPGDGNNEQFF
TRBJ2-5 TRBV5-4 CASSFLGGTQETQYF
TRBJ2-1 TRBV6-1 CASSEPRLAKGHEQFF
TRBJ2-3 TRBV7-6 CASSLGLAGTSTDTQYF
TRBJ2-1 TRBV4-2 CASSQERLTGLHEQFF
TRBJ1-1 TRBV7-8 CASSPPTGRGMNTEAFF
TRBJ1-1 TRBV12-3/TRBV12-4 CASILQGYTEAFF
TRBJ2-3 TRBV12-5 CASGLTGTSVTDTQYF
TRBJ2-2 TRBV3-1 CASSWGPRNTGELFF
TRBJ2-7 TRBV18 CASSGGVGNYEQYF
TRBJ2-7 TRBV15 CATSRDLGGAYEQYF
TRBJ2-1 TRBV4-2 CASSQDGEQLSYNEQFF
TRBJ2-3 TRBV15 CATSEAGGADTQYF
TRBJ2-7 TRBV9 CASSQRQGWQYF
TRBJ2-1 TRBV5-5 CASTEPQTAGEYNEQFF
TRBJ2-7 TRBV6-5 CASSYRDRDEQYF
TRBJ2-2 TRBV7-8 CASSYPGQSNTGELFF
TRBJ2-3 TRBV7-3 CASSLFAGTSSDTQYF
TRBJ2-7 TRBV20-1 CSAPDFGGTYEQYF
TRBJ2-7 TRBV29-1 CSVELPLSYEQYF
TRBJ2-3 TRBV29-1 CSVEDPVRTGGTDTQYF
TRBJ1-1 TRBV6-6 CASSGAMNTEAFF
TRBJ1-2 TRBV19 CASSAATGRPDGYTF
TRBJ2-5 TRBV2 CASIGQNQETQYF
TRBJ2-3 TRBV6-1 CASRLAGGPVDTQYF
TRBJ2-7 TRBV4-2 CASSQDNGEQYF
TRBJ1-5 TRBV5-1 CASSLEGEGQPQHF
TRBJ2-2 TRBV7-9 CASSLAGRNTGELFF
TRBJ2-5 TRBV3-1 CASSHRETGTRETQYF
TRBJ2-7 TRBV6-2/TRBV6-3 CASSYRTGTSGRSYEQYF
TRBJ2-5 TRBV4-1 CASSQDPSGTYQETQYF
TRBJ2-7 TRBV27 CASSLSVVGWDPTGGEQYF
TRBJ2-6 TRBV7-8 CASSLGIITASSGANVLTF
TRBJ2-3 TRBV12-3/TRBV12-4 CASSPPAAGTDTQYF